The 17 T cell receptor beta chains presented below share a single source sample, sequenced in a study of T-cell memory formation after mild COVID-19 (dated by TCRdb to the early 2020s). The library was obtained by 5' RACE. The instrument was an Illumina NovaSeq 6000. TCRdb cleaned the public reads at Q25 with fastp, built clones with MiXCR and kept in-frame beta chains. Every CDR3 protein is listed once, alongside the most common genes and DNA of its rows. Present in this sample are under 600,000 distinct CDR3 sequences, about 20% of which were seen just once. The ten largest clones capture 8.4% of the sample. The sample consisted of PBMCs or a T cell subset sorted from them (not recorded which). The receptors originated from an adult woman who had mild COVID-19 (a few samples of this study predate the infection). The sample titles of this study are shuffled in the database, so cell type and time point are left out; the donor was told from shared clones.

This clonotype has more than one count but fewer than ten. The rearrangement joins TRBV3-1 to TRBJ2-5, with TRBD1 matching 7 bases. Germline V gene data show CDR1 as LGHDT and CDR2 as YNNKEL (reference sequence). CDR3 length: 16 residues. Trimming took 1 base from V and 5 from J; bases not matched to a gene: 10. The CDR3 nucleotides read TGTGCCAGCAGCCAAGGGGTGAACAGGGGCCGGGAGACCCAGTACTTC. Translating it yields CASSQGVNRGRETQYF.

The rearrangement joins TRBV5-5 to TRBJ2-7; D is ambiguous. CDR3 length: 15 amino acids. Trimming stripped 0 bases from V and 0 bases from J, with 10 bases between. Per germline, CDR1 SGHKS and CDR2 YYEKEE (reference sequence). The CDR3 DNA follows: TGTGCCAGCAGCTTGGTAGGTGACTTCTCCTACGAGCAGTACTTC. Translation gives CASSLVGDFSYEQYF. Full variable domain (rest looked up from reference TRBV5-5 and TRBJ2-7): DAGVTQSPTHLIKTRGQQVTLRCSPISGHKSVSWYQQVLGQGPQFIFQYYEKEERGRGNFPDRFSARQFPNYSSELNVNALLLGDSALYLCASSLVGDFSYEQYFGPGTRLTVT.

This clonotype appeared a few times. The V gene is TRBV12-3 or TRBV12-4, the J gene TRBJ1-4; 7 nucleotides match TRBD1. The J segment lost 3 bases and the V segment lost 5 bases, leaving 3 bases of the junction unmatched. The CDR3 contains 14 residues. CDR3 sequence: CASSPTGPNEKLFF. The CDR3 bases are TGTGCCAGCAGTCCGACAGGGCCTAATGAAAAACTGTTTTTT.

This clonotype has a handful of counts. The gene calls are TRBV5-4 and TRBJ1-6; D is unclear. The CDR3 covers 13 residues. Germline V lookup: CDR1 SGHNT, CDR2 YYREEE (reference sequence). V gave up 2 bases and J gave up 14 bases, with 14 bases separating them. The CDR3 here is CASSFGRRESLHF. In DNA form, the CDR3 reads TGTGCCAGCAGCTTTGGGCGTCGAGAATCCCTCCACTTT. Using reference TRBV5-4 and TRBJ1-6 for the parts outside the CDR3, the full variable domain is ETGVTQSPTHLIKTRGQQVTLRCSSQSGHNTVSWYQQALGQGPQFIFQYYREEENGRGNFPPRFSGLQFPNYSSELNVNALELDDSALYLCASSFGRRESLHFGNGTRLTVT.

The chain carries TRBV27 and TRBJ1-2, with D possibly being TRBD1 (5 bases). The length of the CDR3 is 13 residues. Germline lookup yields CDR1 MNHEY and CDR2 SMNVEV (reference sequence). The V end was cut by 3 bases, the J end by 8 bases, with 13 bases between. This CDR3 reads CASSLGQGWGYTF. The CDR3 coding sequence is TGTGCCAGCAGTTTGGGGCAGGGATGGGGCTACACCTTC.

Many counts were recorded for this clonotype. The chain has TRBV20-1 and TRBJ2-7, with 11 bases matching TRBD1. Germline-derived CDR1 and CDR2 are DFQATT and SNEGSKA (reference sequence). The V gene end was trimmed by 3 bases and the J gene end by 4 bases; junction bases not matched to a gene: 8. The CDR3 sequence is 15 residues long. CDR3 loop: CSARGQGGQSYEQYF. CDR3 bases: TGCAGTGCTAGGGGACAGGGGGGCCAATCGTACGAGCAGTACTTC.

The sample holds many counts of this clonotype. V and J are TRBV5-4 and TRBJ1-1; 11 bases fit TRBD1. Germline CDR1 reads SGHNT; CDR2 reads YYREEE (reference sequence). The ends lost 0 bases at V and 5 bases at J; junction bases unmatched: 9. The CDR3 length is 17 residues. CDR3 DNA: TGTGCCAGCAGCTTGGGGACTCCGGGACAGGGGGGTACTGAAGCTTTCTTT. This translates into CASSLGTPGQGGTEAFF.

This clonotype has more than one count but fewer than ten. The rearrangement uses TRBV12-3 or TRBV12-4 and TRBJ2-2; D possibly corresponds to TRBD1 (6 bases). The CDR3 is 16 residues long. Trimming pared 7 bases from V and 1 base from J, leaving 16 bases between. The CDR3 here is CASTGSGEGNTGELFF. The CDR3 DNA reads TGTGCCAGCACGGGATCAGGGGAAGGGAACACCGGGGAGCTGTTTTTT.

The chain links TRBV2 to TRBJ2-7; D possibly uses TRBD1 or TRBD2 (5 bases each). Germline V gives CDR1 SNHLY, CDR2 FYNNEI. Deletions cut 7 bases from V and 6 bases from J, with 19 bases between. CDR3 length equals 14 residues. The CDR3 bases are TGTGCCAGCAAATCCCGGGACGGACCTATCGAGCAGTACTTC. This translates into CASKSRDGPIEQYF.

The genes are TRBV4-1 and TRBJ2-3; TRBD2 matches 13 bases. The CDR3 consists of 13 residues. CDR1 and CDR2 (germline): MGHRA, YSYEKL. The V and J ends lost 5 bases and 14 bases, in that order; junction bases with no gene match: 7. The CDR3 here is CASSGTSGEYRYF. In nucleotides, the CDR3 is TGCGCCAGCAGCGGGACTAGCGGGGAGTATCGGTATTTT.

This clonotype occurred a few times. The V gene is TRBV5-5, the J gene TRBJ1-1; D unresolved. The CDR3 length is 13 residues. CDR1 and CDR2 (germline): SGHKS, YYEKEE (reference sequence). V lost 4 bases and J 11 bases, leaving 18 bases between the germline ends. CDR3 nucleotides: TGTGCCAGCAGCGCAGCTATAGCCAGGACCGCTTTCTTT. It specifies CASSAAIARTAFF.

The CDR3 is CASKHSGSRIQETQYF. DNA for the CDR3: TGTGCCAGCAAGCATAGCGGGAGTCGGATCCAAGAGACCCAGTACTTC. This chain uses TRBV7-2 with TRBJ2-5, with 9 bases matching TRBD2. J was trimmed by 1 base and V by 7 bases; bases with no gene match: 10. The CDR3 has 16 amino acids. Per the germline V gene, CDR1 is SGHTA and CDR2 is FQGNSA.

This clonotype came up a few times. CDR3 sequence: CATSDLPGGEGYTF. CDR3 coding DNA: TGTGCCACCAGTGATTTGCCAGGGGGTGAAGGCTACACCTTC. J is TRBJ1-2 and V is TRBV24-1; TRBD1 aligns across 7 bases. The CDR3 contains 14 residues. V shed 0 bases, J shed 8 bases, and the junction held 5 bases outside the gene matches. The V gene's germline CDR1 is KGHDR and CDR2 SFDVKD.

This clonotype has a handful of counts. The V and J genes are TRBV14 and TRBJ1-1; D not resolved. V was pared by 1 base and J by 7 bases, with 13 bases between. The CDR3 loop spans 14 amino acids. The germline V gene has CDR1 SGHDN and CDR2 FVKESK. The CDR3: CASSQVREPFEAFF. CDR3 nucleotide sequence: TGTGCCAGCAGCCAAGTGCGCGAGCCTTTTGAAGCTTTCTTT.

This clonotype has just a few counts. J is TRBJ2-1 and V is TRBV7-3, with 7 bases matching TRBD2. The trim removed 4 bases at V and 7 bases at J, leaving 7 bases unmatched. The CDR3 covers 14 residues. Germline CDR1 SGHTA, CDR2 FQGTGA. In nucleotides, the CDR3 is TGTGCCAGCAGCTCCAGGAATAGCGGGAATGAGCAGTTCTTC. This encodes CASSSRNSGNEQFF.

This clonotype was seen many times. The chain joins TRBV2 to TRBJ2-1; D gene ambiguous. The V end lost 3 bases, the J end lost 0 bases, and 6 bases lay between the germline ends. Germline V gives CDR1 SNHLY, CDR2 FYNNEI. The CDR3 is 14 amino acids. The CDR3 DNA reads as TGTGCCAGCAGTGACAGGAGCTCCTACAATGAGCAGTTCTTC. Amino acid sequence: CASSDRSSYNEQFF.

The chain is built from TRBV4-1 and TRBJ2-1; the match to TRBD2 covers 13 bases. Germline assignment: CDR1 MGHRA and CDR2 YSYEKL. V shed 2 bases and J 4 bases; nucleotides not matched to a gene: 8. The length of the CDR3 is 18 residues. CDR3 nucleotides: TGCGCCAGCAGCCAATCCCTGAGGACTAGCGGGAGATACAATGAGCAGTTCTTC. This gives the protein CASSQSLRTSGRYNEQFF.